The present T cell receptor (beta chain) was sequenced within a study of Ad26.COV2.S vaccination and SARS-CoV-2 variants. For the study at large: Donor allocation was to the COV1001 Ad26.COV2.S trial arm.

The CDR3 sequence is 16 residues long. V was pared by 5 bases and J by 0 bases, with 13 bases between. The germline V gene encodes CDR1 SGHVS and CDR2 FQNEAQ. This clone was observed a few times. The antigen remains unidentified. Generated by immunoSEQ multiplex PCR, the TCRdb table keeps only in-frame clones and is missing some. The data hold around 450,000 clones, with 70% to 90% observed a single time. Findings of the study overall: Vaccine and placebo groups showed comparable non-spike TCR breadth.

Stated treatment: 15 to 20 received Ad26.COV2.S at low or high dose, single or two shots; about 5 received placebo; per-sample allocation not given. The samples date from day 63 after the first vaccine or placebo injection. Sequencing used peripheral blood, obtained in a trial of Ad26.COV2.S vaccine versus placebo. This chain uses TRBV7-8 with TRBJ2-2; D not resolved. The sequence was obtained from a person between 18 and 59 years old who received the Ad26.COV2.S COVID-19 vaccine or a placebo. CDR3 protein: CASSANRVANTGELFF. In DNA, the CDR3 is TGTGCCAGCAGCGCCAACAGAGTTGCGAACACCGGGGAGCTGTTTTTT.